A single sample gave rise to the 9 T cell receptor beta chains below, sequenced in a study of blood T cell repertoires in COVID-19. Libraries were prepared by immunoSEQ multiplex PCR; TCRdb keeps only in-frame clonotypes and omits some of them. This sample has around 200,000 clones, with 80% to 90% found just once. Sequencing was done on a sample of PBMCs or T cells enriched from blood (not recorded which). The origin of the receptors is a woman in her thirties who had been exposed to COVID-19.

The chain links TRBV3-1 (or the pseudogene TRBV3-2) to TRBJ1-2, with D tentatively TRBD1 (5 bases). Looked up from germline, CDR1 is LGHDT and CDR2 is YNNKEL (reference sequence). The CDR3 loop spans 20 amino acids. V was pared by 4 bases and J by 4 bases, with 31 bases between. The CDR3 bases are TGTGCCAGCAGCCTCCGTGGACACTTACTAACTATGGCTACCTTCTATGGCTACACCTTC. It translates to CASSLRGHLLTMATFYGYTF.

The rearrangement links TRBV6-5 to TRBJ1-4; 7 bases map to TRBD1. V was clipped by 10 bases and J by 8 bases; unmatched bases: 13. CDR1 and CDR2 (germline): MNHEY, SVGAGI. The CDR3 is made up of 14 amino acids. CDR3 amino acids: CATTAGTASEKLFF. DNA for the CDR3: TGTGCCACCACCGCCGGGACAGCTTCCGAAAAACTGTTTTTT.

The genes are TRBV18 and TRBJ2-7; 15 nucleotides match TRBD2. CDR1 and CDR2 from the germline V gene are KGHSH and LQKENI. V shed 4 bases, J shed 6 bases, and the junction held 22 bases outside the gene matches. CDR3 length equals 21 residues. The chain's CDR3 is CASSLVRLGTSGGLVPIEQYF. CDR3 DNA: TGTGCCAGCTCACTGGTCCGATTAGGGACTAGCGGGGGGCTGGTCCCAATCGAGCAGTACTTC.

The V gene is TRBV5-1, the J gene TRBJ2-7, with 11 bases identical to TRBD2. This CDR3 is built from 16 residues. Germline V CDR1 and CDR2: SGHRS, YFSETQ. With V trimmed by 4 bases and J by 2 bases, 8 bases remained unmatched. CDR3 sequence: CASSLTLTSGTYEQYF. As DNA, the CDR3 is TGCGCCAGCAGCCTTACTTTGACTAGCGGGACCTACGAGCAGTACTTC. The whole variable domain, filled in from reference TRBV5-1 and TRBJ2-7, reads KAGVTQTPRYLIKTRGQQVTLSCSPISGHRSVSWYQQTPGQGLQFLFEYFSETQRNKGNFPGRFSGRQFSNSRSEMNVSTLELGDSALYLCASSLTLTSGTYEQYFGPGTRLTVT.

V is TRBV2 and J is TRBJ1-2; D might be TRBD1 (5 bases). V dropped 7 bases and J dropped 0 bases, with 15 bases sitting between them. Germline values: CDR1 SNHLY, CDR2 FYNNEI. The CDR3 covers 15 residues. As DNA, the CDR3 is TGTGCCAGCAAAAAACCAGGGAGGGCTAACTATGGCTACACCTTC. It specifies CASKKPGRANYGYTF.

The CDR3 DNA reads TGTGCCAGCAGCCCGATTGGTGCGGGACCCCTCAGCACAGATACGCAGTATTTT. It specifies CASSPIGAGPLSTDTQYF. The chain joins TRBV3-1 (or the pseudogene TRBV3-2) to TRBJ2-3; D is possibly TRBD2 (6 bases). Germline values: CDR1 LGHDT, CDR2 YNNKEL (reference sequence). This CDR3 has 18 residues. V lost 4 bases, J lost 0 bases, and 20 bases lay in between.

The CDR3: CASSLPPTGFNQPQHF. DNA for the CDR3: TGTGCCAGCAGCCTCCCCCCGACAGGTTTCAATCAGCCCCAGCATTTT. The chain has TRBV3-1 (or the pseudogene TRBV3-2) and TRBJ1-5; tentative D call: TRBD1 (6 bases). The germline V gene has CDR1 LGHDT and CDR2 YNNKEL (reference sequence). The CDR3 is 16 amino acids. Trimming took 4 bases from V and 3 from J, leaving 16 bases between them.

The chain uses TRBV3-1 (or the pseudogene TRBV3-2) and TRBJ2-6; tentatively, D is TRBD2 (6 bases). The CDR3 is 18 amino acids. Germline lookup yields CDR1 LGHDT and CDR2 YNNKEL (reference sequence). V gave up 0 bases and J gave up 2 bases, with 14 bases separating them. The CDR3 nucleotides read TGTGCCAGCAGCCAAGATGGCGGGGCCGCAACTGGGGCCAACGTCCTGACTTTC. Encoded protein: CASSQDGGAATGANVLTF.

The chain recombines TRBV5-4 with TRBJ1-2; TRBD1 matches 8 bases. Germline trimming cut 0 bases from V and 1 base from J; bases unmatched to any gene: 8. This CDR3 contains 17 residues. Germline lookup yields CDR1 SGHNT and CDR2 YYREEE (reference sequence). Written as DNA, the CDR3 is TGTGCCAGCAGCTTGGAGTCAGGGGGCGAGGGTAACTATGGCTACACCTTC. Residues: CASSLESGGEGNYGYTF.